This entry lists 14 T cell receptor beta chains sequenced from one sample in a study of human T cells and chemical hapten exposure (dated by TCRdb to 2020 to 2023). The time point tag for this specimen amounts to: patch test 1, 2 weeks after DPC sensitization. The sample's treatment or condition label, in plain terms: therapeutic diphenylcyclopropenone sensitization with weekly scalp DPC. Library prep was done by RACE. This sample was sequenced with a NextSeq 500. The public reads were reanalyzed by TCRdb: fastp trimming at Q25, MiXCR alignment, in-frame beta chains only. One record per CDR3 amino acid sequence lists the most common genes and DNA. For this sample the table gives approximately 340,000 distinct CDR3 sequences, of which approximately 6.3% were detected only once. The ten largest clonotypes hold more than 7% of the sample. The source material was whole blood, sampled in connection with sensitization to the hapten diphenylcyclopropenone (DPC). The receptors were gathered from a woman younger than 35 with alopecia areata. Some clones in this sample may be carry-over from other donors' samples.

This clonotype was detected a few times. The chain is built from TRBV4-1 and TRBJ1-1; D is unclear. The CDR3 is made up of 12 amino acids. Trimming took off 1 base at V and 6 bases at J, with 6 bases between the two ends. Germline CDR1 MGHRA, CDR2 YSYEKL. DNA for the CDR3: TGCGCCAGCAGCCAAGGTACCGCTGAAGCTTTCTTT. Translating it yields CASSQGTAEAFF.

This chain connects TRBV6-5 to TRBJ1-1, with D unclear. The CDR3 spans 14 residues. Germline loops: CDR1 MNHEY, CDR2 SVGAGI. With 2 bases removed from V and 1 base from J, the gap between germline ends came to 8 bases. DNA of the CDR3: TGTGCCAGCAGTTACGAACGGACGAACACTGAAGCTTTCTTT. Protein product: CASSYERTNTEAFF.

This clonotype was observed a handful of times. The rearrangement links TRBV7-3 to TRBJ1-6; D unresolved. V dropped 4 bases and J dropped 7 bases, with 17 bases sitting between them. The CDR3 has 16 residues. The germline CDR1 and CDR2 sequences are SGHTA and FQGTGA. The CDR3 sequence: CASSSDVRESNSPLHF. DNA of the CDR3: TGTGCCAGCAGCTCGGATGTGAGGGAGTCGAATTCACCCCTCCACTTT.

V is TRBV12-2 and J is TRBJ2-1; the tabulated D call, TRBD1, remains unverified against the DNA. TRBV12-2 is a listed pseudogene. The CDR3 consists of 18 residues. The DNA for the CDR3 is TGTGCAAGTCGCTTAGCGCACAGAAACCGGACAGGGGGTGATGAGCAGTTCTTC. Protein: CASRLAHRNRTGGDEQFF.

This clonotype was seen a few times. The V and J genes are TRBV20-1 and TRBJ1-1; perhaps TRBD1 as D (6 bases). V was clipped by 3 bases and J by 1 base, with 9 bases between them. Germline V gene sequence: CDR1 DFQATT, CDR2 SNEGSKA (reference sequence). CDR3 size: 13 residues. The CDR3 is CSARPGQNTEAFF. DNA for the CDR3: TGCAGTGCTAGGCCGGGACAGAACACTGAAGCTTTCTTT.

This clonotype was recorded a few times. V is TRBV25-1 and J is TRBJ1-1; no clear D gene. This CDR3 is built from 12 residues. Germline V gene lookup returns CDR1 MGHDK and CDR2 SYGVNS. Deletions cut 7 bases from V and 4 bases from J, with 10 bases between. Here the CDR3 DNA reads TGTGCCAGCAAAAGGGTTGGCACTGAAGCTTTCTTT. Protein product: CASKRVGTEAFF. The entire variable domain, with the rest obtained from reference TRBV25-1 and TRBJ1-1, is as follows: EADIYQTPRYLVIGTGKKITLECSQTMGHDKMYWYQQDPGMELHLIHYSYGVNSTEKGDLSSESTVSRIRTEHFPLTLESARPSHTSQYLCASKRVGTEAFFGQGTRLTVV.

The sample holds a few counts of this clonotype. The CDR3 DNA reads as TGTGCCAGCAGCCCGCCGGGACAGGGCTACGAGCAGTACTTC. Protein sequence: CASSPPGQGYEQYF. V is TRBV7-9 and J is TRBJ2-7; 9 bases are shared with TRBD1. The CDR3 has 14 amino acids. Germline V gives CDR1 SEHNR, CDR2 FQNEAQ (reference sequence). V was clipped by 5 bases and J by 3 bases; unmatched bases: 5.

This clonotype was detected a few times. As DNA, the CDR3 is TGTGCCAGCAGCTTAGATCTGCCAGATACGCAGTATTTT. Translated: CASSLDLPDTQYF. The rearrangement uses TRBV7-2 and TRBJ2-3; no clear D. Germline lookup yields CDR1 SGHTA and CDR2 FQGNSA. V lost 1 base to trimming and J lost 4 bases, with 6 bases between them. This CDR3 is 13 amino acids long.

The chain has TRBV29-1 and TRBJ1-5; TRBD1 matches at 7 bases. Germline V gene lookup returns CDR1 SQVTM and CDR2 ANQGSEA. The CDR3 has 12 amino acids. J lost 5 bases, V lost 7 bases, and 5 bases had no gene match. The CDR3 loop is CSGEQGYQPQHF. The CDR3, as DNA: TGCAGCGGCGAACAGGGGTATCAGCCCCAGCATTTT.

The table lists this clonotype with a few counts. The chain carries TRBV2 and TRBJ1-2; 7 bases are a match to TRBD1. The germline CDR1 and CDR2 sequences are SNHLY and FYNNEI. V shed 4 bases and J 6 bases; nucleotides not matched to a gene: 8. The CDR3 loop spans 14 amino acids. In DNA form, the CDR3 reads TGTGCCAGCAGTGGGGTTACAGGGGCGGATGGCTACACCTTC. It codes for CASSGVTGADGYTF.

This clonotype was seen a handful of times. The chain employs TRBV7-2 and TRBJ2-3; 12 bases are a match to TRBD1. Trimming cost V 3 bases and J 4 bases; bases outside gene matches: 2. The germline CDR1 and CDR2 sequences are SGHTA and FQGNSA. CDR3 length equals 15 residues. CDR3 nucleotides: TGTGCCAGCAGCTTGGGACAGGGGGCCTCAGATACGCAGTATTTT. Translated, it gives CASSLGQGASDTQYF.

The chain employs TRBV4-1 and TRBJ1-3; 8 bases match TRBD1. The CDR3 has 17 amino acids. Germline trimming cut 1 base from V and 4 bases from J; bases unmatched to any gene: 9. CDR1 and CDR2 (germline): MGHRA, YSYEKL. The CDR3 loop reads CASSQGGQVRLGNTIYF. CDR3 bases: TGCGCCAGCAGCCAAGGGGGACAGGTCAGGCTCGGAAACACCATATATTTT.

Ten or more counts support this clonotype. This chain uses TRBV28 with TRBJ2-7, with 8 bases lining up with TRBD1. Germline-derived CDR1 and CDR2 are MDHEN and SYDVKM. CDR3 length: 14 residues. V was pared by 6 bases and J by 2 bases, with 6 bases of the junction left unmatched. DNA of the CDR3: TGTGCCAGCAGGGGACAGGCCGCGGCCTACGAGCAGTACTTC. Its protein is CASRGQAAAYEQYF.

This clonotype was seen at least ten times. V is TRBV28 and J is TRBJ1-2; TRBD1 might be the D (6 bases). CDR1 and CDR2 from the germline V gene are MDHEN and SYDVKM. The CDR3 spans 19 residues. Trimming removed 5 bases from V and 4 bases from J, with 29 bases in between. The CDR3 sequence: CASSPKGGWGAPSGYGYTF. The CDR3 nucleotides are TGTGCCAGCAGTCCCAAAGGGGGGTGGGGGGCCCCCTCTGGCTATGGCTACACCTTC.